The 21 T cell receptor beta chains in this list originate from one sample, sequenced in a study of cytomegalovirus exposure and HLA in healthy donors. PCR amplification relied on 60 Vbeta primers (plus 13 Jbeta primers). The assay was immunoSEQ multiplex PCR, and TCRdb's table has in-frame clones only and misses some. The sample contains approximately 150,000 clones, more than 65% of which appear only once. Sequencing was performed on PBMCs. These receptors were obtained from a young man in good health and CMV-seronegative.

CDR3 coding DNA: TGTGCCAGCAGGTTGGGGGGAGGTTACGAGCAGTACTTC. It encodes CASRLGGGYEQYF. The chain carries TRBV6-5 and TRBJ2-7; D may be TRBD2 (6 bases). There are 13 residues in the CDR3. Germline CDR1 reads MNHEY; CDR2 reads SVGAGI. The V end lost 6 bases, the J end lost 4 bases, and 13 bases lay between the germline ends.

This clone was seen a few times. The V and J genes are TRBV10-3 and TRBJ1-1; 7 positions match TRBD1. Germline values: CDR1 ENHRY, CDR2 SYGVKD. This CDR3 spans 13 amino acids. The V gene end was trimmed by 10 bases and the J gene end by 5 bases; junction bases not matched to a gene: 10. The DNA for the CDR3 is TGTGCCACCGCCGGGACAGTCGGGACTGAAGCTTTCTTT. This gives the protein CATAGTVGTEAFF.

This sequence joins TRBV30 and TRBJ1-6; D remains ambiguous. Germline lookup yields CDR1 GTSNPN and CDR2 SVGIG (reference sequence). CDR3 size: 13 residues. V was cut by 4 bases and J by 10 bases, with 14 bases left in between. Here the CDR3 reads CAWTRLGESPLHF. The CDR3 DNA reads as TGTGCCTGGACTCGCCTCGGGGAATCACCCCTCCACTTT.

The chain links TRBV27 to TRBJ2-7; 7 bases match TRBD2. This CDR3 contains 13 residues. CDR1 is MNHEY and CDR2 is SMNVEV in the germline V gene (reference sequence). The ends lost 8 bases at V and 3 bases at J; junction bases unmatched: 7. CDR3 nucleotides: TGTGCCAGCTCGAGCGGGGCGTTCTACGAGCAGTACTTC. Protein sequence: CASSSGAFYEQYF.

J is TRBJ1-2 and V is TRBV5-1; TRBD1 agrees at 11 bases. This CDR3 comprises 17 residues. The germline CDR1 and CDR2 sequences are SGHRS and YFSETQ. V gave up 4 bases and J gave up 6 bases; unmatched junction bases: 14. The CDR3 protein is CASSPSGQGAAGDGYTF. In DNA form, the CDR3 reads TGCGCCAGCAGCCCGTCAGGACAGGGGGCCGCGGGGGATGGCTACACCTTC.

Only a few counts were recorded for this clone. The rearrangement joins TRBV4-1 to TRBJ2-1, with TRBD2 as a possible D gene (5 bases). The CDR3 runs to 14 residues. Germline V lookup: CDR1 MGHRA, CDR2 YSYEKL. V shed 2 bases and J shed 4 bases, with 9 bases lying between them. The chain's CDR3 is CASSQRAEYNEQFF. The CDR3 nucleotides read TGCGCCAGCAGCCAACGAGCGGAGTACAATGAGCAGTTCTTC.

The chain joins TRBV4-1 to TRBJ1-2, with D possibly TRBD1 on 6 matching bases. The CDR3 has 17 amino acids. Germline lookup yields CDR1 MGHRA and CDR2 YSYEKL. Trimming took off 1 base at V and 0 bases at J, with 15 bases between the two ends. The CDR3 sequence is CASSQGRGGTTNYGYTF. The DNA for the CDR3 is TGCGCCAGCAGCCAAGGCCGCGGGGGCACCACTAACTATGGCTACACCTTC.

This rearrangement joins TRBV13 to TRBJ2-6; TRBD1 aligns across 9 bases. The CDR3 consists of 17 residues. The ends lost 6 bases at V and 0 bases at J; junction bases unmatched: 6. In germline, CDR1 is PRHDT, CDR2 FYEKMQ (reference sequence). The CDR3 here is CASSSGQGFSGANVLTF. The DNA of the CDR3 is TGTGCCAGCAGTTCGGGACAGGGTTTCTCTGGGGCCAACGTCCTGACTTTC.

The rearrangement joins TRBV9 to TRBJ2-3, with TRBD2 matching over 8 bases. Germline trimming cut 1 base from V and 6 bases from J; bases unmatched to any gene: 7. The germline CDR1 and CDR2 sequences are SGDLS and YYNGEE. This CDR3 comprises 15 residues. CDR3 amino acids: CASSVRSGRSDTQYF. The CDR3 coding sequence is TGTGCCAGCAGCGTAAGAAGCGGGAGATCCGATACGCAGTATTTT.

The chain is built from TRBV7-8 and TRBJ2-7, with 8 bases lining up with TRBD1. Looked up from germline, CDR1 is SGHVS and CDR2 is FQNEAQ. V shed 5 bases and J 2 bases; nucleotides not matched to a gene: 8. This CDR3 is 15 amino acids long. In DNA, the CDR3 is TGTGCCAGCAGCCTAAGTCAGGACAGGGCCTACGAGCAGTACTTC. Its translation: CASSLSQDRAYEQYF.

V and J are TRBV7-3 and TRBJ2-2, with TRBD2 identical over 9 bases. CDR1 is SGHTA, CDR2 FQGTGA, per germline. This CDR3 spans 14 amino acids. V shed 3 bases, J shed 5 bases, and the junction held 1 base outside the gene matches. The CDR3 protein is CASSFLAGTGELFF. CDR3 DNA sequence: TGTGCCAGCAGCTTCCTAGCGGGAACCGGGGAGCTGTTTTTT.

CDR3 sequence: CASSLLPWGGRVYEQYF. The DNA for the CDR3 is TGTGCCAGCAGCTTACTACCTTGGGGCGGGAGGGTCTACGAGCAGTACTTC. This chain joins TRBV7-2 and TRBJ2-7; TRBD2 agrees at 9 bases. J gave up 3 bases and V 2 bases, and 11 bases lay outside the gene matches. CDR3 length: 17 residues. The germline gives CDR1 SGHTA, CDR2 FQGNSA. The full variable domain, in which reference TRBV7-2 and TRBJ2-7 provide the parts outside the CDR3, is GAGVSQSPSNKVTEKGKDVELRCDPISGHTALYWYRQSLGQGLEFLIYFQGNSAPDKSGLPSDRFSAERTGGSVSTLTIQRTQQEDSAVYLCASSLLPWGGRVYEQYFGPGTRLTVT.

V usage is TRBV7-2 and J usage is TRBJ2-7; D might be TRBD1 (5 bases). Germline CDR1 reads SGHTA; CDR2 reads FQGNSA. V was shortened by 0 bases and J by 6 bases, with 6 bases between the two germline ends. CDR3 length equals 12 residues. CDR3 amino acids: CASSLAGAEQYF. The CDR3 DNA follows: TGTGCCAGCAGCTTAGCAGGGGCCGAGCAGTACTTC. The whole variable domain, filled in from reference TRBV7-2 and TRBJ2-7, reads GAGVSQSPSNKVTEKGKDVELRCDPISGHTALYWYRQSLGQGLEFLIYFQGNSAPDKSGLPSDRFSAERTGGSVSTLTIQRTQQEDSAVYLCASSLAGAEQYFGPGTRLTVT.

With respect to this clone: Additional DNA sequences in this sample encode the identical CDR3. The chain has TRBV5-1 and TRBJ1-6; no clear D. The germline gives CDR1 SGHRS, CDR2 YFSETQ. V lost 0 bases, J lost 0 bases, and 7 bases lay in between. The CDR3 runs 16 residues. CDR3 protein: CASSLEGASYNSPLHF. The DNA for the CDR3 is TGCGCCAGCAGCTTGGAAGGAGCCTCCTATAATTCACCCCTCCACTTT.

The chain has TRBV7-3 and TRBJ1-3; D remains ambiguous. The CDR3 is 13 amino acids. Trimming removed 5 bases from V and 2 bases from J, with 7 bases in between. Germline CDR1 and CDR2: SGHTA and FQGTGA. The CDR3 nucleotides read TGTGCCAGCAGCGATGGGCCTGGAAACACCATATATTTT. This gives the protein CASSDGPGNTIYF.

The chain couples TRBV18 to TRBJ2-7; TRBD1 agrees at 11 bases. CDR3 length equals 16 residues. Germline CDR1 and CDR2: KGHSH and LQKENI. The V and J ends lost 0 bases and 5 bases, in that order; junction bases with no gene match: 6. As DNA, the CDR3 is TGTGCCAGCTCACCACCCGGGACAGGGGGTTCCCACGAGCAGTACTTC. It encodes CASSPPGTGGSHEQYF.

V usage is TRBV27 and J usage is TRBJ1-1; D gene unclear. Between the trimmed V and J ends, which lost 3 bases and 2 bases, there was a span of 16 bases. Germline CDR1 is MNHEY and CDR2 is SMNVEV (reference sequence). This CDR3 comprises 16 residues. CDR3 residues: CASSFNWEKTNTEAFF. The CDR3 DNA reads TGTGCCAGCAGTTTTAATTGGGAGAAAACAAACACTGAAGCTTTCTTT.

V is TRBV6-5 and J is TRBJ2-1, with D unresolved. The CDR3 totals 12 residues. Germline values: CDR1 MNHEY, CDR2 SVGAGI. V was shortened by 2 bases and J by 10 bases, with 9 bases between the two germline ends. CDR3 protein: CASSYSDSEQFF. As DNA, the CDR3 is TGTGCCAGCAGTTACAGCGACTCCGAGCAGTTCTTC.

The chain combines TRBV5-1 with TRBJ1-4; D may be TRBD1 (5 bases). The germline V gene encodes CDR1 SGHRS and CDR2 YFSETQ. There are 17 residues in the CDR3. V lost 2 bases, J lost 4 bases, and 18 bases lay in between. CDR3 bases: TGCGCCAGCAGCTTACTCGGGGGTTACGGGGGTAATGAAAAACTGTTTTTT. Translation: CASSLLGGYGGNEKLFF.

The CDR3 coding sequence is TGCGCCAGCAGCTTGGGGACAGGGGAAGGCACAGATACGCAGTATTTT. It codes for CASSLGTGEGTDTQYF. The V call is TRBV5-1, the J call TRBJ2-3; 9 bases are shared with TRBD1. The CDR3 sequence is 16 residues long. Germline CDR1 and CDR2: SGHRS and YFSETQ. V was pared by 0 bases and J by 1 base, with 3 bases of the junction left unmatched.

This clone was found once. V usage is TRBV10-3 and J usage is TRBJ2-7; 11 nucleotides line up with TRBD2. The CDR3 extends over 16 amino acids. CDR1 is ENHRY and CDR2 is SYGVKD in the germline V gene. Trimming removed 4 bases from V and 1 base from J; junction bases left unmatched: 6. CDR3 coding DNA: TGTGCCATCAGTGCTTGGCTAGCGGGAGGTTCCTACGAGCAGTACTTC. Translation gives CAISAWLAGGSYEQYF.